This T cell receptor beta chain appears in the sequencing data of a study of T cells expressing NK-cell markers. Overall study context: The study sequenced eight donors, seven HCMV-seropositive and one seronegative.

TCRdb derives one entry per CDR3 protein from the 5' RACE reads, leaving out DNA. The specimen's table records approximately 22,000 distinct CDR3 sequences. Findings and caveats of the study: Roughly 1.0-7.0% of CD8+ T cells in several donors belonged to dominant NKG2C+ clonotypes. Dominance of the CD3+CD56-NKG2C+ fraction by these clonotypes also held in several donors.

This CDR3 has 13 amino acids. From germline, CDR1 is KGHSH and CDR2 LQKENI. For this clonotype: Antigen: not known.

The clonotype was recovered from a man between 18 and 69 years old in good health. V gene TRBV18 combines with J gene TRBJ2-1; TCRdb's D gene call, TRBD1, goes unchecked for lack of DNA. The sample taken for sequencing was blood T cells: a sorted CD56 or NKG2C T cell subset, CD4+ or CD8+ T cells, or bulk PBMC T cells (not recorded which). CDR3: CASSTRQGDEQFF.